The clone carrying this TCR beta chain was observed a single time. Its antigen remains unidentified. 60 Vbeta and 13 Jbeta primers were used in PCR. In the study's own analysis: Later work found approximately 87 million unique TCR beta chains, with 9.5 million to 11 million shared. The data were produced by immunoSEQ multiplex PCR, yet TCRdb's version contains in-frame clones alone and is incomplete. V, J and clone size were drawn from that table, and D and trimming were deduced from the DNA. The repertoire has over 150,000 clones, under 85% of them found once; the top ten carry around 5%. The sample comes from a study of cytomegalovirus exposure and HLA in healthy donors. Overall study results and limits: For cytomegalovirus status, the classifier reportedly gave diagnoses with high specificity and sensitivity. Clonal expansion, a later analysis showed, was greater in HLA-associated TCR beta chains than in equally common others.

The CDR3 covers 13 residues. V lost 5 bases and J lost 4, with 11 bases in between. In germline, CDR1 is MDHEN, CDR2 SYDVKM. This clonotype was obtained from a man between 18 and 35 years old in good health and CMV-seronegative. The V gene is TRBV28, the J gene TRBJ1-2; weak D call: TRBD1 (6 bases). The sequencing input was PBMCs. The CDR3 is CASSIQQGYGYTF. CDR3 in DNA: TGTGCCAGCAGTATTCAACAGGGCTATGGCTACACCTTC.